This T cell receptor (beta chain) is from a study of blood T cell repertoires in COVID-19. Germline V gene sequence: CDR1 SGHVS, CDR2 FQNEAQ. The CDR3 runs 17 residues. Trimming cost V 2 bases and J 10 bases; bases outside gene matches: 16. TCRdb's table, derived via immunoSEQ multiplex PCR, lists solely in-frame clones and lacks some. The sample has some 220,000 clones; approximately 90% are singletons. The sequence was collected from a woman aged 35 to 49 with acute COVID-19. The sample comprised PBMCs or T cells enriched from blood (not recorded which). The V call is TRBV7-8, the J call TRBJ1-4; TRBD1 matches at 7 bases. The CDR3 DNA sequence: TGTGCCAGCAGCTTACTGGGCAGGGGGATTAAGATTGGAAAACTGTTTTTT. This sequence encodes CASSLLGRGIKIGKLFF. Supplemented by reference TRBV7-8 and TRBJ1-4, the full variable domain reads GAGVSQSPRYKVAKRGQDVALRCDPISGHVSLFWYQQALGQGPEFLTYFQNEAQLDKSGLPSDRFFAERPEGSVSTLKIQRTQQEDSAVYLCASSLLGRGIKIGKLFFGSGTQLSVL.